The 20 T cell receptor beta chains below come from one sample, sequenced in a study of CD8+ T cells in alopecia areata. Treatment indicated: oral pan-JAK inhibitor, 5-10 mg twice daily. RNA was isolated and reverse transcribed to cDNA, the sequencing template. Some clones are missing from TCRdb's copy, which holds only in-frame ones; the method was immunoSEQ multiplex PCR. The sample carries 160,000 or so clones, roughly 63% recorded once. The material sequenced was CD4+ T cells sorted from blood, taken at approximately week 61, from a patient treated with tofacitinib. Every receptor here comes from a human donor with alopecia areata.

There are a few counts of this clone. The chain links TRBV29-1 to TRBJ1-2; possibly TRBD1 for D (6 bases). V lost 6 bases, J lost 0 bases, and 14 bases lay in between. This CDR3 region has 14 residues. Germline values: CDR1 SQVTM, CDR2 ANQGSEA. In DNA, the CDR3 is TGCAGCGTCTCCGGGACACCTGCTAACTATGGCTACACCTTC. Its translation is CSVSGTPANYGYTF.

This clone was counted only a few times. The chain links TRBV5-4 to TRBJ2-3; 7 nucleotides agree with TRBD1. CDR3 size: 16 residues. The ends lost 4 bases at V and 0 bases at J; junction bases unmatched: 8. CDR1 is SGHNT, CDR2 YYREEE, per germline (reference sequence). The CDR3 region has the DNA TGTGCCAGCAGCGAGGGACAGACCTCTAGCACAGATACGCAGTATTTT. Protein product: CASSEGQTSSTDTQYF.

J is TRBJ2-5 and V is TRBV7-9; no firm D call. V was clipped by 5 bases and J by 5 bases, with 12 bases between them. The CDR3 has 13 residues. Germline V lookup: CDR1 SEHNR, CDR2 FQNEAQ (reference sequence). The CDR3 DNA is TGTGCCAGCAGCCCCACCCCCAGCGAGACCCAGTACTTC. Translating it yields CASSPTPSETQYF.

V and J are TRBV30 and TRBJ2-7; TRBD1 matches 7 bases. After removal of 4 bases from V and 3 bases from J, the junction contained 6 bases not matched to a gene. Germline V gene sequence: CDR1 GTSNPN, CDR2 SVGIG (reference sequence). CDR3 length: 13 residues. The CDR3 is CAWKLTGHYEQYF. The CDR3, as DNA: TGTGCCTGGAAATTGACAGGGCACTACGAGCAGTACTTC. Looking up the rest from reference TRBV30 and TRBJ2-7 gives the full variable domain: SQTIHQWPATLVQPVGSPLSLECTVEGTSNPNLYWYRQAAGRGLQLLFYSVGIGQISSEVPQNLSASRPQDRQFILSSKKLLLSDSGFYLCAWKLTGHYEQYFGPGTRLTVT.

The chain combines TRBV6-6 with TRBJ1-5, with 8 bases identical to TRBD1. Germline CDR1 is MNHNY and CDR2 is SVGAGI (reference sequence). The V gene end was trimmed by 6 bases and the J gene end by 1 base; junction bases not matched to a gene: 5. There are 15 residues in the CDR3. The CDR3 protein is CASSHGQGSNQPQHF. In nucleotides, the CDR3 is TGTGCCAGCAGCCACGGACAGGGAAGCAATCAGCCCCAGCATTTT.

The chain uses TRBV5-1 and TRBJ2-5; D is undetermined. V lost 0 bases and J lost 5, with 11 bases in between. This CDR3 has 14 amino acids. The germline CDR1 and CDR2 sequences are SGHRS and YFSETQ. In nucleotides, the CDR3 is TGCGCCAGCAGCTTGGGTTCGGGCTGGGAGACCCAGTACTTC. It specifies CASSLGSGWETQYF.

This clone was counted a few times. The chain carries TRBV6-5 and TRBJ1-2, with a weak D call TRBD1 (5 bases). Looked up from germline, CDR1 is MNHEY and CDR2 is SVGAGI. V lost 7 bases and J 3 bases, leaving 18 bases between the germline ends. The CDR3 totals 15 residues. This CDR3 is CASTATRATHYGYTF. Written as DNA, the CDR3 is TGTGCCAGCACCGCAACCAGGGCAACCCACTATGGCTACACCTTC.

This chain links TRBV6-5 with TRBJ1-4; a possible D gene is TRBD1 (5 bases). The CDR3 covers 14 residues. Trimming removed 2 bases at V and 7 bases at J, with 11 bases between. Germline V gives CDR1 MNHEY, CDR2 SVGAGI. The CDR3 region has the DNA TGTGCCAGCAGTTACGGGACCGGGGGTGAAAAACTGTTTTTT. Translated, it gives CASSYGTGGEKLFF.

This clone was counted only a few times. This chain connects TRBV6-5 to TRBJ2-3; a weak D match, TRBD1 (5 bases). Germline V gives CDR1 MNHEY, CDR2 SVGAGI. This CDR3 spans 14 amino acids. V was cut by 4 bases and J by 4 bases, with 12 bases left in between. The DNA of the CDR3 is TGTGCCAGCAGTTTCTATTCAGGGTCAGATACGCAGTATTTT. Its protein product is CASSFYSGSDTQYF.

V is TRBV5-1 and J is TRBJ2-2; 9 bases agree with TRBD1. Germline CDR1 is SGHRS and CDR2 is YFSETQ. The CDR3 consists of 16 residues. The V and J ends lost 4 bases and 3 bases, in that order; junction bases with no gene match: 7. The CDR3 spells CASSRTGATDTGELFF. For the CDR3, the DNA is TGCGCCAGCAGCAGGACAGGGGCTACAGACACCGGGGAGCTGTTTTTT. The whole variable domain, filled in from reference TRBV5-1 and TRBJ2-2, reads KAGVTQTPRYLIKTRGQQVTLSCSPISGHRSVSWYQQTPGQGLQFLFEYFSETQRNKGNFPGRFSGRQFSNSRSEMNVSTLELGDSALYLCASSRTGATDTGELFFGEGSRLTVL.

In nucleotides, the CDR3 is TGTGCCAGCAGCTTGTCCGTCCGGGGCAATCAGCCCCAGCATTTT. Its translation is CASSLSVRGNQPQHF. The V and J genes are TRBV5-5 and TRBJ1-5; D gene ambiguous. Germline-derived CDR1 and CDR2 are SGHKS and YYEKEE (reference sequence). V was shortened by 1 base and J by 2 bases, with 10 bases between the two germline ends. There are 15 residues in the CDR3.

The chain is built from TRBV10-3 and TRBJ2-3, with a weak D call TRBD2 (5 bases). The germline CDR1 and CDR2 sequences are ENHRY and SYGVKD. With 10 bases removed from V and 0 bases from J, the gap between germline ends came to 14 bases. The CDR3 runs to 14 residues. CDR3 sequence (DNA): TGTGCCAGCACCAGGACTGGCAGCACAGATACGCAGTATTTT. As protein: CASTRTGSTDTQYF.

The V call is TRBV11-2, the J call TRBJ2-7; D uncertain. There are 11 residues in the CDR3. The V end lost 2 bases, the J end lost 2 bases, and 1 base lay between the germline ends. Germline V CDR1 and CDR2: SGHAT, FQNNGV. CDR3 DNA sequence: TGTGCCAGCAGCTTAACCTACGAGCAGTACTTC. It translates to CASSLTYEQYF. Complete variable domain (other parts from reference TRBV11-2 and TRBJ2-7): EAGVAQSPRYKIIEKRQSVAFWCNPISGHATLYWYQQILGQGPKLLIQFQNNGVVDDSQLPKDRFSAERLKGVDSTLKIQPAKLEDSAVYLCASSLTYEQYFGPGTRLTVT.

V is TRBV29-1 and J is TRBJ1-2; no firm D call. The CDR3 is made up of 13 amino acids. Germline CDR1 and CDR2: SQVTM and ANQGSEA. Trimming removed 4 bases at V and 1 base at J, with 10 bases between. This chain's CDR3 is CSVAPVLNYGYTF. The CDR3 coding sequence is TGCAGCGTTGCTCCAGTCCTTAACTATGGCTACACCTTC.

V usage is TRBV19 and J usage is TRBJ2-1; 8 nucleotides agree with TRBD2. CDR3 length equals 16 residues. V shed 5 bases and J 2 bases; nucleotides not matched to a gene: 8. Germline V gene lookup returns CDR1 LNHDA and CDR2 SQIVND (reference sequence). Here the CDR3 DNA reads TGTGCCAGTAGTCCCACACTAGCGGCCGCCTACAATGAGCAGTTCTTC. Translating gives CASSPTLAAAYNEQFF.

This clone was detected only a few times. The genes are TRBV9 and TRBJ1-2, with 9 bases that match TRBD1. The CDR3 consists of 18 residues. J gave up 2 bases and V 4 bases, and 15 bases lay outside the gene matches. Germline V CDR1 and CDR2: SGDLS, YYNGEE. CDR3 amino acids: CASSPPGTGRSINYGYTF. Written as DNA, the CDR3 is TGTGCCAGCAGCCCCCCTGGGACAGGGAGATCCATAAACTATGGCTACACCTTC.

There are a few counts of this clone. The rearrangement joins TRBV29-1 to TRBJ1-1; no firm D call. The CDR3 loop spans 16 amino acids. V was shortened by 2 bases and J by 1 base, with 17 bases between the two germline ends. Looked up from germline, CDR1 is SQVTM and CDR2 is ANQGSEA. The CDR3: CSVEFRAGLRNTEAFF. CDR3 bases: TGCAGCGTTGAATTCCGGGCCGGACTACGGAACACTGAAGCTTTCTTT.

This clone was detected only a few times. This chain joins TRBV30 and TRBJ1-2; no clear D gene. The CDR3 consists of 12 residues. The germline gives CDR1 GTSNPN, CDR2 SVGIG (reference sequence). Trimming removed 4 bases from V and 5 bases from J, with 11 bases in between. CDR3 in amino acids: CAWNFGSYGYTF. CDR3 sequence (DNA): TGTGCCTGGAATTTCGGTTCTTATGGCTACACCTTC. The entire variable domain, with the rest obtained from reference TRBV30 and TRBJ1-2, is as follows: SQTIHQWPATLVQPVGSPLSLECTVEGTSNPNLYWYRQAAGRGLQLLFYSVGIGQISSEVPQNLSASRPQDRQFILSSKKLLLSDSGFYLCAWNFGSYGYTFGSGTRLTVV.

The sample holds one count of this clone. The rearrangement joins TRBV2 to TRBJ1-6, with TRBD1 identical over 7 bases. From germline, CDR1 is SNHLY and CDR2 FYNNEI. The CDR3 covers 15 residues. V was clipped by 5 bases and J by 13 bases; unmatched bases: 14. CDR3 region: CASSPLQTGEAPLHF. The CDR3, as DNA: TGTGCCAGCAGTCCCCTACAAACAGGGGAGGCCCCCCTCCACTTT.

This clone was seen a few times. This chain uses TRBV19 with TRBJ1-2, with 10 bases fitting TRBD1. Trimming took 5 bases from V and 7 from J; bases not matched to a gene: 4. In germline, CDR1 is LNHDA, CDR2 SQIVND (reference sequence). There are 13 residues in the CDR3. CDR3 nucleotides: TGTGCCAGTAGTTTGGGACAGGGGAGTGGCTACACCTTC. It encodes CASSLGQGSGYTF.